This T cell receptor (beta chain) was identified in a study of identical twins. Study results and caveats: Clonotypes of the beta chain that were abundant in cord blood carried fewer insertions (memory repertoires showed none).

With respect to this clonotype: Its target is not known.

TCRdb itself ran the 5' RACE reads through MiXCR, one entry per CDR3 protein. The table records about 730,000 distinct CDR3 sequences, roughly 20% of them present only once. Unmatched junction bases numbered 8, after V lost 8 bases and J lost 2 bases. The V gene's germline CDR1 is DFQATT and CDR2 SNEGSKA (reference sequence). The CDR3 consists of 14 residues. The same data also contributed to another study, on T cells expressing NK-cell markers. That study adds: Several of the donors carried dominant NKG2C+ clonotypes that took up about 1.0-7.0% of their CD8+ T cells. Also leading the CD3+CD56-NKG2C+ fraction in a few donors were these clonotypes.

The sequence came from a woman aged 18-29 years in good health. Sample: PBMCs. The chain links TRBV20-1 to TRBJ1-2; TRBD1 matches 10 bases. The DNA of the CDR3 is TGCAGTCCAGGGGCGGGACAGGGGAACTATGGCTACACCTTC. Its protein product is CSPGAGQGNYGYTF.